Sequencing of this T cell receptor (beta chain) was carried out in a study of blood T cell repertoires in COVID-19. Whole-study context: Collection of acute and convalescent COVID-19 samples took place in the United States, Italy and Spain. T cells, B-cell-depleted T cells, or PBMCs provided the cDNA or gDNA that served as material.

Unmatched junction bases numbered 8, after V lost 2 bases and J lost 7 bases. The CDR3 is made up of 15 amino acids. Germline CDR1 and CDR2: SGHRS and YFSETQ. Original processing notes: Amplification with reference gene primers provided the estimates of nucleated cell counts. TCRdb keeps only in-frame clones here, not all; method: immunoSEQ multiplex PCR. That table supplies the V and J calls and clone size; D and trimming were determined from the DNA. In the table there are about 180,000 clones, under 85% of which are singletons. Sequenced input: peripheral blood. This chain connects TRBV5-1 to TRBJ2-1; TRBD2 aligns across 8 bases. The TCR sequence derives from a human donor in a cohort sampled during active COVID-19. CDR3 nucleotide sequence: TGCGCCAGCAGCTTTATCCCGGGGGGGCAAAATGAGCAGTTCTTC. Encoded protein: CASSFIPGGQNEQFF.